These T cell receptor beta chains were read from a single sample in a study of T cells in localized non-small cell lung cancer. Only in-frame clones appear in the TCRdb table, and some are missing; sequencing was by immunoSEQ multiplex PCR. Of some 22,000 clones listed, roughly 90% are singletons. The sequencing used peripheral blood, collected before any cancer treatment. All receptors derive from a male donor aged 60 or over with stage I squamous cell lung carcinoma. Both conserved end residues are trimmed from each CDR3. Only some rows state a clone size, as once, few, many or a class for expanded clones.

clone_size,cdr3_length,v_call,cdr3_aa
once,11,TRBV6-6,ASMDEADYEQY
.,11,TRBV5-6,ASSFPRTDTQY
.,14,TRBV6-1,ASSEARARGNSPLH
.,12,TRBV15,ATSRETGITEQF
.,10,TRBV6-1,ASTLAGAEQY
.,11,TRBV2,ASCLGVSQPQH
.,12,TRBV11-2,ASSLVGRTSGYT
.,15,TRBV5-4,ASSLGDRGSQGYEQY
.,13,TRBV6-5,ASRANRGLNSPLH
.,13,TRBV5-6,ASSWVWQGGTEAF
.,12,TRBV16,ASSQLGPSNVLT
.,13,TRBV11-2,ASSYDRAPGETQY
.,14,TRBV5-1,ASSWGSGRARETQY
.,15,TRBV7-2,ASSLTDRGTMNTEAF
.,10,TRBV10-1,ASSPAGGTQY
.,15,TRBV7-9,ASSLVNAGRHSYEQY
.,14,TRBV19,ASSVGGSGGNQPQH
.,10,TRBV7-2,ASSWGTRGYT
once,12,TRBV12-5,ASGSGGTVTEAF
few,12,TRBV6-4,ASSLNTGDTEAF
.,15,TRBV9,ASSPHGQQVNTGELF
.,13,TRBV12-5,ASGIGAASGNTIY
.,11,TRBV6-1,ASTSARDSGYT
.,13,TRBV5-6,ASSLWQGALYEQY
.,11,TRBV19,ASSKRGGETQY
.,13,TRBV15,ATSRALSGANVLT
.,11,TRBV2,ASSPTGLETQY
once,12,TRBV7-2,ASSLEAGAYEQY
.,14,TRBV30,AWSEAGLASPYEQY
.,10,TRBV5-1,ASRQDANTIY
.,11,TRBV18,ASSESFQETQY
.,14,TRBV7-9,ASSSGTELSRQPQH
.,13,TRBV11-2,ASSSQGGGVETQY
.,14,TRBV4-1,ASSQFGTGGQNIQY
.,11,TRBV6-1,ASTEWGQETQY
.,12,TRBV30,AWSVLAGPAEQY
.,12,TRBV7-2,ASSLRGNTDTQY
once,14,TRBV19,ASSMGGFPVTDTQY
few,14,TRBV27,ASSLSGQGASYEQY
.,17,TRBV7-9,ASSSKNGRQGLNTGELF
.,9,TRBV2,ASSGYEGQY
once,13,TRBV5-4,ASSFLSGGTDTQY
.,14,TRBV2,ASKGTGFLVDYGYT
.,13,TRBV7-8,ASSLTAGPLGEQF
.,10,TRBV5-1,ASALDYNEQF
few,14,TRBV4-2,ASSQDWDRGYNEQY
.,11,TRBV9,ASSVRALETQY
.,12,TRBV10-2,ASSPGLARETQY
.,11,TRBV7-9,ASSPGQGYGYT
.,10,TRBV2,ASTGQGYGYT
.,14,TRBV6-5,ASSYSNDSPWDSLH
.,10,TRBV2,ASSPVNYEQY
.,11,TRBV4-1,ASSRGQGTEAF
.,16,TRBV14,ASSQDPAGTFGGETQY
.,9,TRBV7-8,ASSFQETQY